This TCR beta chain was captured by sequencing in a study of post-analysis software for immune sequencing data. Overall study findings and caveats: Compared with controls, patients had more of five or six TRBV segments, including TRBV5-6, TRBV5-1 and TRBV20-1.

Prepared libraries of TCR beta cDNA carried unique molecular identifiers. Each CDR3 protein gets one entry after TCRdb re-called the PCR reads with MiXCR. The sample shows about 540,000 distinct CDR3 sequences, around a third of them seen only once. Of note for this clonotype: Its antigen remains unknown.

J lost 2 bases, V lost 2 bases, and 2 bases had no gene match. CDR1 is LNHNV, CDR2 YYDKDF, per germline (reference sequence). This CDR3 contains 15 residues. The receptor's source is a girl aged 2 to 17 with multiple sclerosis. The sample comprised blood. The chain employs TRBV15 and TRBJ2-5, with 10 nucleotides matching TRBD2. CDR3 sequence: CATSRIAGGQETQYF. DNA of the CDR3: TGTGCCACCAGCAGAATAGCGGGGGGTCAAGAGACCCAGTACTTC.